The 31 T cell receptor beta chains given below trace back to one sample, sequenced in a study of control samples from healthy donors and cancer patients. TCRdb's copy holds only in-frame clones and misses some; the assay was immunoSEQ multiplex PCR. The data hold approximately 110,000 clones, with roughly 90% observed a single time. Sequencing used blood. The receptors originated from a woman aged 18-35 years in good health.

The V call is TRBV4-2, the J call TRBJ1-3; D ambiguous. Germline-derived CDR1 and CDR2 are LGHNA and YNFKEQ. V lost 3 bases, J lost 4 bases, and 10 bases lay in between. This CDR3 has 14 residues. The CDR3 region has the DNA TGTGCCAGCAGCCAGGTAGGAGGCGGAAACACCATATATTTT. It encodes CASSQVGGGNTIYF.

The V and J genes are TRBV6-5 and TRBJ2-7; D remains ambiguous. CDR3 length: 14 amino acids. CDR1 and CDR2 from the germline V gene are MNHEY and SVGAGI. V was clipped by 4 bases and J by 5 bases, with 15 bases between them. In DNA, the CDR3 is TGTGCCAGCAGTTTAGATCCCCAGACAAACGAGCAGTACTTC. Encoded protein: CASSLDPQTNEQYF.

The chain combines TRBV10-1 with TRBJ2-6; 8 bases align to TRBD2. CDR1 is WNHNN and CDR2 is SYGVQD in the germline V gene (reference sequence). The CDR3 has 14 residues. Germline trimming cut 8 bases from V and 1 base from J; bases unmatched to any gene: 1. CDR3 in DNA: TGCGCCAGCCCGGGGGGGTCTGGGGCCAACGTCCTGACTTTC. Translation: CASPGGSGANVLTF.

This clone was picked up a small number of times. This chain joins TRBV5-1 and TRBJ2-7; either TRBD1 or TRBD2 may fit D (5 bases each). Trimming pared 5 bases from V and 5 bases from J, leaving 14 bases between. Per the germline V gene, CDR1 is SGHRS and CDR2 is YFSETQ. The CDR3 is 13 residues long. The CDR3 spells CASRRAGLDEQYF. The CDR3 DNA sequence: TGCGCCAGCAGGAGGGCAGGGTTGGACGAGCAGTACTTC.

This chain uses TRBV7-3 with TRBJ1-5, with D perhaps TRBD1 (6 bases). V was cut by 5 bases and J by 7 bases, with 15 bases left in between. Germline CDR1 reads SGHTA; CDR2 reads FQGTGA. This CDR3 is built from 14 residues. CDR3 sequence: CASSRQIQGQPQHF. CDR3 sequence (DNA): TGTGCCAGCAGCCGACAGATACAGGGACAGCCCCAGCATTTT.

CDR3: CASSLGLARADTQYF. CDR3 DNA sequence: TGCGCCAGCAGCTTAGGACTAGCGAGGGCAGATACGCAGTATTTT. The chain employs TRBV5-1 and TRBJ2-3, with 9 nucleotides matching TRBD2. This CDR3 region has 15 residues. Germline assignment: CDR1 SGHRS and CDR2 YFSETQ. V lost 2 bases to trimming and J lost 4 bases; unmatched junction nucleotides: 5.

The gene calls are TRBV5-6 and TRBJ2-3; the D gene is possibly TRBD1 (5 bases). In germline, CDR1 is SGHDT, CDR2 YYEEEE. The CDR3 is 15 amino acids. Trimming removed 4 bases from V and 0 bases from J, with 12 bases in between. The CDR3, as DNA: TGTGCCAGCAGCATCGACAGATATAGCACAGATACGCAGTATTTT. Its protein product is CASSIDRYSTDTQYF. The complete variable domain, with remaining parts taken from reference TRBV5-6 and TRBJ2-3, reads DAGVTQSPTHLIKTRGQQVTLRCSPKSGHDTVSWYQQALGQGPQFIFQYYEEEERQRGNFPDRFSGHQFPNYSSELNVNALLLGDSALYLCASSIDRYSTDTQYFGPGTRLTVL.

J is TRBJ2-3 and V is TRBV28; 7 bases match TRBD1. With V trimmed by 2 bases and J by 6 bases, 5 bases remained unmatched. Germline V gene sequence: CDR1 MDHEN, CDR2 SYDVKM. This CDR3 comprises 14 residues. The CDR3 loop reads CASSLLTGVDTQYF. The CDR3 nucleotides read TGTGCCAGCAGTTTACTAACAGGGGTGGATACGCAGTATTTT.

Notes on this clone: The junction departs from germline at one end; a sequencing error may be responsible. This chain connects TRBV10-3 to TRBJ1-1; D may be TRBD1 (6 bases). The germline gives CDR1 ENHRY, CDR2 SYGVKD. There are 14 residues in the CDR3. The CDR3: CAISAKVGGTGAFF. In nucleotides, the CDR3 is TGTGCCATAAGTGCCAAGGTTGGGGGCACGGGAGCTTTCTTT.

The chain recombines TRBV12-3 or TRBV12-4 with TRBJ2-1, with D unresolved. V lost 4 bases and J lost 13, with 14 bases in between. The CDR3 totals 12 residues. The CDR3 coding sequence is TGTGCCAGCAGTTATGCTGGACCGGGCCAGTTCTTC. Its protein product is CASSYAGPGQFF.

J is TRBJ2-1 and V is TRBV3-1 (or the pseudogene TRBV3-2), with D perhaps TRBD2 (6 bases). Per the germline V gene, CDR1 is LGHDT and CDR2 is YNNKEL (reference sequence). The germline V and J ends were trimmed by 4 bases and 0 bases, with 16 bases remaining between them. The CDR3 loop spans 17 amino acids. CDR3 loop: CASSPRLVTLSYNEQFF. The CDR3 DNA is TGTGCCAGCAGCCCTCGACTAGTCACCCTCTCCTACAATGAGCAGTTCTTC.

As regards this clone: A single base separates this from a much larger clone, so it may be a read error. The rearrangement links TRBV5-6 to TRBJ1-6; D not certain. This CDR3 has 14 amino acids. Germline CDR1 is SGHDT and CDR2 is YYEEEE. The CDR3 sequence: CASSLAGYNSPPHF. Here the CDR3 DNA reads TGTGCCAGCAGCTTAGCAGGCTATAATTCACCCCCCCACTTT.

This clone is a singleton in its sample. V is TRBV6-5 and J is TRBJ2-3; D is unresolved. CDR3 length equals 12 residues. CDR1 MNHEY and CDR2 SVGAGI come from the germline V gene. Trimming took 2 bases from V and 3 from J, leaving 3 bases between them. This CDR3 is CASSYNTDTQYF. The CDR3 DNA sequence: TGTGCCAGCAGTTACAATACAGATACGCAGTATTTT.

The CDR3 bases are TGTGCCAGCACCGTACAGCTGGGGGGCCGGGGTACAGAGACCCAGTACTTC. Translated: CASTVQLGGRGTETQYF. This chain links TRBV7-2 with TRBJ2-5; D could derive from TRBD1 or TRBD2 (6 bases each). This CDR3 spans 17 amino acids. Germline V gene data show CDR1 as SGHTA and CDR2 as FQGNSA. V shed 7 bases and J shed 4 bases, with 25 bases lying between them.

The V and J genes are TRBV25-1 and TRBJ2-1, with TRBD2 matching over 7 bases. Trimming took 7 bases from V and 1 from J; bases not matched to a gene: 4. Germline loops: CDR1 MGHDK, CDR2 SYGVNS. CDR3 length equals 14 residues. CDR3 loop: CASTPSGSYNEQFF. The CDR3 coding sequence is TGTGCCAGCACTCCTAGCGGATCCTACAATGAGCAGTTCTTC.

The V and J genes are TRBV7-5 and TRBJ2-5; the table's D call TRBD1 went unverified against the DNA. TRBV7-5 is a pseudogene segment. The length of the CDR3 is 14 residues. CDR3 amino acids: CARSGTGAGETQYF. The DNA for the CDR3 is TGTGCCAGAAGCGGGACAGGGGCCGGGGAGACCCAGTACTTC.

The chain is built from TRBV5-8 and TRBJ1-2, with 8 bases matching TRBD1. The trim removed 3 bases at V and 4 bases at J, leaving 8 bases unmatched. The CDR3 sequence is 15 residues long. Germline V gene lookup returns CDR1 SGHTS and CDR2 YDEGEE. The CDR3 coding sequence is TGTGCCAGCAGCTCGGACAGGGAAGATTTCTATGGCTACACCTTC. Encoded protein: CASSSDREDFYGYTF.

J is TRBJ1-3 and V is TRBV28; unclear D gene. V lost 3 bases and J lost 0, with 12 bases in between. This CDR3 has 16 residues. Germline values: CDR1 MDHEN, CDR2 SYDVKM. CDR3: CASSFSGPGSGNTIYF. DNA of the CDR3: TGTGCCAGCAGTTTCTCAGGACCCGGCTCTGGAAACACCATATATTTT.

This chain uses TRBV4-1 with TRBJ2-5, with 13 bases fitting TRBD2. The junction had 4 bases not matched to a gene; V was cut back by 2 bases and J by 4 bases. The CDR3 has 16 residues. Germline CDR1 is MGHRA and CDR2 is YSYEKL. CDR3 nucleotide sequence: TGCGCCAGCAGCCAAACGGGACTAGCGGGACCAGAGACCCAGTACTTC. Protein product: CASSQTGLAGPETQYF.

This clone came up a few times. Other DNA sequences from this sample encode an identical CDR3 as well. The genes are TRBV7-9 and TRBJ1-2; no firm D call. In germline, CDR1 is SEHNR, CDR2 FQNEAQ (reference sequence). The CDR3 is made up of 13 amino acids. Trimming shortened V by 3 bases and J by 4 bases, and 9 bases separated the two germline ends. The CDR3 reads CASSFGQVYGYTF. In nucleotides, the CDR3 is TGTGCCAGCAGCTTTGGGCAGGTCTATGGCTACACCTTC.

The chain combines TRBV3-1 (or the pseudogene TRBV3-2) with TRBJ2-5; D is possibly TRBD1 or TRBD2 (6 bases each). The CDR3 is 16 residues long. Germline V gives CDR1 LGHDT, CDR2 YNNKEL (reference sequence). V was shortened by 4 bases and J by 0 bases, with 15 bases between the two germline ends. The CDR3 loop reads CASSRWGASYQETQYF. The DNA for the CDR3 is TGTGCCAGCAGCCGCTGGGGGGCGTCGTACCAAGAGACCCAGTACTTC.

CDR3 amino acids: CASSLAFSDKIPEAFF. The CDR3 DNA follows: TGTGCCAGCAGCTTAGCGTTCAGCGACAAGATACCTGAAGCTTTCTTT. The chain uses TRBV7-9 and TRBJ1-1; D is undetermined. This CDR3 spans 16 amino acids. From germline, CDR1 is SEHNR and CDR2 FQNEAQ (reference sequence). V shed 0 bases and J shed 6 bases, with 17 bases lying between them.

The V and J genes are TRBV7-9 and TRBJ1-4, with 9 bases fitting TRBD1. CDR3 size: 14 residues. J lost 5 bases, V lost 5 bases, and 3 bases had no gene match. Germline CDR1 SEHNR, CDR2 FQNEAQ (reference sequence). The CDR3 bases are TGTGCCAGCAGCCGGACAGGGGAGAATGAAAAACTGTTTTTT. It yields the protein CASSRTGENEKLFF.

V usage is TRBV2 and J usage is TRBJ1-4; the match to TRBD1 covers 7 bases. Looked up from germline, CDR1 is SNHLY and CDR2 is FYNNEI. V lost 6 bases and J lost 10; bases outside the gene matches: 11. This CDR3 spans 14 amino acids. CDR3 sequence: CASSPDRAHGKLFF. The CDR3, as DNA: TGTGCCAGCAGCCCCGACAGGGCTCACGGAAAACTGTTTTTT.

This clone was observed a handful of times. This chain links TRBV7-9 with TRBJ2-1; D is unclear. CDR1 is SEHNR, CDR2 FQNEAQ, per germline (reference sequence). CDR3 size: 12 residues. V lost 5 bases, J lost 12 bases, and 14 bases lay in between. In nucleotides, the CDR3 is TGTGCCAGCAGCCGCGACCGGCCCTCGCAGTTCTTC. Translated: CASSRDRPSQFF.

The chain uses TRBV18 and TRBJ1-3; 8 positions match TRBD1. The CDR3 has 17 amino acids. Germline assignment: CDR1 KGHSH and CDR2 LQKENI. V was clipped by 5 bases and J by 2 bases; unmatched bases: 11. The CDR3 here is CASSAPGQVPPGNTIYF. The CDR3 coding sequence is TGTGCCAGCTCAGCCCCGGGACAGGTCCCCCCTGGAAACACCATATATTTT.

This clone has only one observation. CDR3 nucleotide sequence: TGTGCCAGCAGTTTAGGGGGGGGCTTACAAGAGACCCAGTACTTC. Translation gives CASSLGGGLQETQYF. V is TRBV27 and J is TRBJ2-5; tentative D call: TRBD2 (7 bases). The CDR3 extends over 15 amino acids. Germline assignment: CDR1 MNHEY and CDR2 SMNVEV (reference sequence). Trimming removed 2 bases from V and 2 bases from J, with 12 bases in between.

The chain is built from TRBV24-1 and TRBJ2-3, with D possibly being TRBD2 (6 bases). Trimming left V 9 bases short and J 0 bases short, with 9 bases between. Looked up from germline, CDR1 is KGHDR and CDR2 is SFDVKD. The CDR3 is 13 amino acids. CDR3 sequence reads: CATAGTSTDTQYF. The CDR3 region has the DNA TGTGCCACCGCGGGAACAAGCACAGATACGCAGTATTTT.

In this sample, this clone turned up once. The chain links TRBV7-9 to TRBJ2-3; D is possibly TRBD1 or TRBD2 (5 bases each). CDR1 and CDR2 (germline): SEHNR, FQNEAQ (reference sequence). The CDR3 has 15 amino acids. Trimming left V 5 bases short and J 0 bases short, with 12 bases between. CDR3 in DNA: TGTGCCAGCAGCCCCGGGACCTCGAGCACAGATACGCAGTATTTT. Protein product: CASSPGTSSTDTQYF. The variable domain in full, completed from reference TRBV7-9 and TRBJ2-3, reads DTGVSQNPRHKITKRGQNVTFRCDPISEHNRLYWYRQTLGQGPEFLTYFQNEAQLEKSRLLSDRFSAERPKGSFSTLEIQRTEQGDSAMYLCASSPGTSSTDTQYFGPGTRLTVL.

This chain links TRBV5-4 with TRBJ1-2, with 10 bases fitting TRBD1. Germline lookup yields CDR1 SGHNT and CDR2 YYREEE (reference sequence). The CDR3 length is 13 residues. Losses at the gene ends were 3 bases for V and 4 bases for J; bases not matched to a gene: 0. For the CDR3, the DNA is TGTGCCAGCAGCTGGGACAGGGGCTATGGCTACACCTTC. It encodes CASSWDRGYGYTF.

This chain uses TRBV2 with TRBJ1-4; perhaps TRBD1 as D (6 bases). Between the trimmed V and J ends, which lost 0 bases and 3 bases, there was a span of 8 bases. The V gene's germline CDR1 is SNHLY and CDR2 FYNNEI. The CDR3 is 15 residues long. The CDR3 loop reads CASSEAGASNEKLFF. The CDR3 nucleotides read TGTGCCAGCAGTGAAGCGGGGGCATCTAATGAAAAACTGTTTTTT.